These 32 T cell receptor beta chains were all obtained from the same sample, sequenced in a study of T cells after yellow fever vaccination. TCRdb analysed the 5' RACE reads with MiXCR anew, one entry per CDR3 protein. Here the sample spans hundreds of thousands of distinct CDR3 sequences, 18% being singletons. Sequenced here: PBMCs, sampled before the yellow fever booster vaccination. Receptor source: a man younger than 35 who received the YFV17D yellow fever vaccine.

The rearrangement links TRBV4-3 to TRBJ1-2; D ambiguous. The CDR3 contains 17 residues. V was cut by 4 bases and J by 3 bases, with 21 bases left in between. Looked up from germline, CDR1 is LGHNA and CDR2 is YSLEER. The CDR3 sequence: CASSRGPGVGSDYGYTF. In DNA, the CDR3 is TGCGCCAGCAGCCGAGGCCCCGGAGTGGGCTCCGACTATGGCTACACCTTC.

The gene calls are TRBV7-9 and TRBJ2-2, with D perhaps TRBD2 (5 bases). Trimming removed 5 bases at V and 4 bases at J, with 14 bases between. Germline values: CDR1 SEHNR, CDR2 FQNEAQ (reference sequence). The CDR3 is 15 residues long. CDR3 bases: TGTGCCAGCAGCCCCACTCTAGGACTCACCGGGGAGCTGTTTTTT. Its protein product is CASSPTLGLTGELFF.

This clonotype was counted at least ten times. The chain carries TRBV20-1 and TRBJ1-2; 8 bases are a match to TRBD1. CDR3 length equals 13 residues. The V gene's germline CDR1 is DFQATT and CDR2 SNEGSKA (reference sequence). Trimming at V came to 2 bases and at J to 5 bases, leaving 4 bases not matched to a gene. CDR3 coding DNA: TGCAGTGCTAGACCGACAGGGGCTTATGGCTACACCTTC. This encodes CSARPTGAYGYTF.

The chain's CDR3 is CASRLGQGAYEQYF. Here the CDR3 DNA reads TGTGCCAGCCGACTGGGACAGGGGGCCTACGAGCAGTACTTC. The chain carries TRBV6-5 and TRBJ2-7; 11 bases line up with TRBD1. The CDR3 is 14 residues long. CDR1 and CDR2 (germline): MNHEY, SVGAGI. V trimming: 8 bases; J trimming: 2 bases; junction bases outside the gene matches: 5.

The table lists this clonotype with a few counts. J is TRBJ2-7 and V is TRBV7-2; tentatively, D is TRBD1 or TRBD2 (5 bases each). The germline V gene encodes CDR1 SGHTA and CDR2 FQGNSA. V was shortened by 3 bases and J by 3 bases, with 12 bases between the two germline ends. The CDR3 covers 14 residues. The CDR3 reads CASSFPGRNYEQYF. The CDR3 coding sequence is TGTGCCAGCAGCTTTCCGGGACGGAACTACGAGCAGTACTTC.

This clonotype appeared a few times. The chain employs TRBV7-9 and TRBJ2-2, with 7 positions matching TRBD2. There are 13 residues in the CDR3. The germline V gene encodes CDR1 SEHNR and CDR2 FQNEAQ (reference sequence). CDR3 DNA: TGTGTGTACCTGGGACTACACACCGGGGAGCTGTTTTTT. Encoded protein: CVYLGLHTGELFF.

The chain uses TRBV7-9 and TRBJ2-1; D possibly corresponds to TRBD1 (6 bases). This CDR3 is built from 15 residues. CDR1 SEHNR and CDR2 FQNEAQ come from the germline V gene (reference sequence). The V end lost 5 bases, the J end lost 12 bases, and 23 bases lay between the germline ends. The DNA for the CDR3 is TGTGCCAGCAGCCCCCCCCTTACAGGGAGAGAGTGGCAGTTCTTC. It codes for CASSPPLTGREWQFF.

This chain's CDR3 is CASRGPGGKESTEAFF. CDR3 DNA: TGTGCCAGCAGGGGGCCAGGGGGCAAGGAAAGCACTGAAGCTTTCTTT. The chain uses TRBV6-4 and TRBJ1-1; TRBD1 matches at 8 bases. The CDR3 runs to 16 residues. Germline V gene data show CDR1 as MRHNA and CDR2 as SNTAGT. Trimming cost V 6 bases and J 4 bases; bases outside gene matches: 13.

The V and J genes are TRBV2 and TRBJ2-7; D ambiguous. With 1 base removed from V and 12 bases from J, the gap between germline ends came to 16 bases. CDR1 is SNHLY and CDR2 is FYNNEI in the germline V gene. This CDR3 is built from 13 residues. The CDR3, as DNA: TGTGCCAGCAGTGAAGTACCCCAAGGTATTCGGTACGTC. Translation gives CASSEVPQGIRYV.

CDR3 bases: TGTGCCAGCAGTTTGAGGGTGTTGGGCAATCAGCCCCAGCATTTT. Its translation: CASSLRVLGNQPQHF. The V and J genes are TRBV28 and TRBJ1-5, with unresolved D. CDR1 and CDR2 from the germline V gene are MDHEN and SYDVKM. V lost 3 bases, J lost 2 bases, and 11 bases lay in between. The CDR3 runs 15 residues.

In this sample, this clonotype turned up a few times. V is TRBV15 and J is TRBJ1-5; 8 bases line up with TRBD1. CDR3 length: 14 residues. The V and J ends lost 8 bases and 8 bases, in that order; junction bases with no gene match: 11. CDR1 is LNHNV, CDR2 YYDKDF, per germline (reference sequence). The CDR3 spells CATGGQGELEPQHF. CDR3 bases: TGTGCCACCGGAGGACAGGGCGAGTTGGAGCCCCAGCATTTT.

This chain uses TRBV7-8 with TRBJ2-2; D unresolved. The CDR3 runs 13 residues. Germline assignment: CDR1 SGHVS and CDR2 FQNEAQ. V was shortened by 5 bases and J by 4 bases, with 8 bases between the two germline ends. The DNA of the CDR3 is TGTGCCAGCAGCCGACGCCCCACCGGGGAGCTGTTTTTT. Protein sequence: CASSRRPTGELFF.

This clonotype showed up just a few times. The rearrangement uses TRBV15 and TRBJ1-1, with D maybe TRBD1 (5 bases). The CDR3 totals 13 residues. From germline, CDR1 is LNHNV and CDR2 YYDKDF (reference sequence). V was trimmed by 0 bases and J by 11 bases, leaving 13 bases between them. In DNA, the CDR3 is TGTGCCACCAGCAGAGAGCGGGGGACCTTGGCTTTCTTT. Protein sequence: CATSRERGTLAFF.

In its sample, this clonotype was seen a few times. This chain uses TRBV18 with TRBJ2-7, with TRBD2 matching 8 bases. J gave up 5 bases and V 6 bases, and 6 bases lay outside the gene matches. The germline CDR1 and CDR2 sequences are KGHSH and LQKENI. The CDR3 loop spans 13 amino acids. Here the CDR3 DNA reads TGTGCCAGCTCCCCCGGGAGGGACGACGAGCAGTACTTC. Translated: CASSPGRDDEQYF.

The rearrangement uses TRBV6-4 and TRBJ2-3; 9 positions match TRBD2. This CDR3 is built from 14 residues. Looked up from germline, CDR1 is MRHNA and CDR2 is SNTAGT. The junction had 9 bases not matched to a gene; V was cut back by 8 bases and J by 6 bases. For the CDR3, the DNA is TGTGCCAGCCCACGGCGGGGGGGCCGGGATACGCAGTATTTT. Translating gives CASPRRGGRDTQYF.

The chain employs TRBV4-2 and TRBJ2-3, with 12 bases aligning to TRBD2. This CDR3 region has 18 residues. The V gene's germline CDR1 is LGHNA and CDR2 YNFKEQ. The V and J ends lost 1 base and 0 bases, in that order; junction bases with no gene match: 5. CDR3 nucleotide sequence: TGTGCCAGCAGCCAAGTTCCTAGCGGGGGGGCGAGCACAGATACGCAGTATTTT. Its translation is CASSQVPSGGASTDTQYF.

This CDR3 reads CASSQRTPNEQFF. The DNA for the CDR3 is TGTGCCAGCAGCCAGCGGACCCCGAATGAGCAGTTCTTC. The chain carries TRBV14 and TRBJ2-1, with no clear D. Trimming took off 3 bases at V and 7 bases at J, with 10 bases between the two ends. The CDR3 runs to 13 residues. The germline V gene has CDR1 SGHDN and CDR2 FVKESK.

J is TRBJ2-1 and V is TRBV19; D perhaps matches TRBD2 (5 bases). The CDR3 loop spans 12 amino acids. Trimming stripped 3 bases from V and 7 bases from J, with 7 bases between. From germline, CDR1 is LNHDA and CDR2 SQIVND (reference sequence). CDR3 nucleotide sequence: TGTGCCAGTAGTATGCCGGGGAATGAGCAGTTCTTC. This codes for CASSMPGNEQFF.

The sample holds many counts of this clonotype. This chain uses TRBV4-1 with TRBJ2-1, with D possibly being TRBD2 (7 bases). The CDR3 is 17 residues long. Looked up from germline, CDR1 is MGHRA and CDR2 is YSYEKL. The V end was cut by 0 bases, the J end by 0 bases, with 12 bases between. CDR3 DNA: TGCGCCAGCAGCCAAGATGGCGGGGGCCTCTCCTACAATGAGCAGTTCTTC. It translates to CASSQDGGGLSYNEQFF.

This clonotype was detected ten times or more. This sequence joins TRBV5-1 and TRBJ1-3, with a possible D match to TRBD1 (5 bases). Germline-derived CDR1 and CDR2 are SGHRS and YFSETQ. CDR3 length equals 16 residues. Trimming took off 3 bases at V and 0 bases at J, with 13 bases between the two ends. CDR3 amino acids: CASSSGTGSSGNTIYF. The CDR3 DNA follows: TGCGCCAGCAGCTCCGGGACGGGGAGCTCTGGAAACACCATATATTTT.

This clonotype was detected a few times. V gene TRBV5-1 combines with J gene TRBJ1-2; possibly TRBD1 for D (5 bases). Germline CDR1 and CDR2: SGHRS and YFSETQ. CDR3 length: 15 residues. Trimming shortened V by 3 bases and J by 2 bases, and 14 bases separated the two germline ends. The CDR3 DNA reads TGCGCCAGCAGCTGGAGCGGGGGAACGAACTATGGCTACACCTTC. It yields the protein CASSWSGGTNYGYTF.

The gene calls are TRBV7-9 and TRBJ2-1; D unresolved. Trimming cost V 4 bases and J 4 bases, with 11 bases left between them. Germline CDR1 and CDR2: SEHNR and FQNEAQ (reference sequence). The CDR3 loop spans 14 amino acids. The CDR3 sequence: CASSSPESYNEQFF. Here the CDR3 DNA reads TGTGCCAGCAGCTCGCCGGAGAGTTACAATGAGCAGTTCTTC.

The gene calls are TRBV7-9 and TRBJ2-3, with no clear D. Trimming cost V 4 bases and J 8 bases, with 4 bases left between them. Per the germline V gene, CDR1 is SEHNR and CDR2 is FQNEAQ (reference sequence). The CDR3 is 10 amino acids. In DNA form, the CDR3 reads TGTGCCAGCAGCTCGACTACGCAGTATTTT. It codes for CASSSTTQYF.

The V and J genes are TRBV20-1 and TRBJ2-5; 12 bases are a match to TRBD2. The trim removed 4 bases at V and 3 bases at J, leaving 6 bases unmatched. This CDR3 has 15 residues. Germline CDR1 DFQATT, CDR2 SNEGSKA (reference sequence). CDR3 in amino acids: CSAKTLAGGEETQYF. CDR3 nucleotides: TGCAGTGCTAAAACGCTAGCGGGGGGGGAAGAGACCCAGTACTTC.

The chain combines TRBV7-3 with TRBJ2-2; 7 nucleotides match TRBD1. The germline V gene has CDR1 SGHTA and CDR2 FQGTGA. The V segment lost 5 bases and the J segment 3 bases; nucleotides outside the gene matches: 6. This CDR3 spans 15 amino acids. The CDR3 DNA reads TGTGCCAGCAGCCCGTTCGGACAGGACACCGGGGAGCTGTTTTTT. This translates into CASSPFGQDTGELFF.

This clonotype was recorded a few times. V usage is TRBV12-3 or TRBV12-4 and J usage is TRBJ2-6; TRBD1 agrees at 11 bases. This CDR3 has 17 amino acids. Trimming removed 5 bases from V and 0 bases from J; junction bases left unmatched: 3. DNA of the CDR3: TGTGCCAGCAGTCGGGGACAGGGGGTCTCTGGGGCCAACGTCCTGACTTTC. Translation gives CASSRGQGVSGANVLTF.

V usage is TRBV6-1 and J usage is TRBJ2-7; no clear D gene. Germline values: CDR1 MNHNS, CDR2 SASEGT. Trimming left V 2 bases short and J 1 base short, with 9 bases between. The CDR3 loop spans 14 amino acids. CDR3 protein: CASSEFPHSYEQYF. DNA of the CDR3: TGTGCCAGCAGTGAATTCCCTCATTCCTACGAGCAGTACTTC.

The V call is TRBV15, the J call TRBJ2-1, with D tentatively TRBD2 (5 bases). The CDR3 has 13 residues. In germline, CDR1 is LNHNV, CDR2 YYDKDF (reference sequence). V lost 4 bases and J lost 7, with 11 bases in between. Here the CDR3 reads CATSTPGWNEQFF. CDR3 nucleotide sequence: TGTGCCACCAGCACCCCGGGATGGAATGAGCAGTTCTTC.

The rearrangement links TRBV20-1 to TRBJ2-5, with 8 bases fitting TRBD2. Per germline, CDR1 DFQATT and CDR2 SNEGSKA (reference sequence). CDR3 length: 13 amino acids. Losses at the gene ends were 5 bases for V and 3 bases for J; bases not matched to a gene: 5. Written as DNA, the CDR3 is TGCAGTGCTCGTGCCGGGAGGGAAGAGACCCAGTACTTC. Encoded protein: CSARAGREETQYF.

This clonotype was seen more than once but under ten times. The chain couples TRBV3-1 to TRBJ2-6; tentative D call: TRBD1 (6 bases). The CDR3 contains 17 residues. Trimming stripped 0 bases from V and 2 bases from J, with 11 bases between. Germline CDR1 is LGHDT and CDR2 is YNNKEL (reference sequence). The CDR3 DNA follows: TGTGCCAGCAGCCAAGAAAGAAACAGGGCTGGGGCCAACGTCCTGACTTTC. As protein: CASSQERNRAGANVLTF.

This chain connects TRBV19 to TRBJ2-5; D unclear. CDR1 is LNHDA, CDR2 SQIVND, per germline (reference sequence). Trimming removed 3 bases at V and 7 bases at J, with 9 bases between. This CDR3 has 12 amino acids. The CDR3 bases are TGTGCCAGTAGTATCACGAAAGGGACCCAGTACTTC. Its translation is CASSITKGTQYF. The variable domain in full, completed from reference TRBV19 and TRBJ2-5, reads DGGITQSPKYLFRKEGQNVTLSCEQNLNHDAMYWYRQDPGQGLRLIYYSQIVNDFQKGDIAEGYSVSREKKESFPLTVTSAQKNPTAFYLCASSITKGTQYFGPGTRLLVL.

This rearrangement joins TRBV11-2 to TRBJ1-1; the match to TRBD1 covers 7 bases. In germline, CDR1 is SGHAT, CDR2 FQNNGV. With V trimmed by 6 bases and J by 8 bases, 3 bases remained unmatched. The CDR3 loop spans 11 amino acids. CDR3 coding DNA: TGTGCCAGCAGGCCGGGACAGGAAGCTTTCTTT. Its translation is CASRPGQEAFF.